This T cell receptor (beta chain) was found in a study of shared clonotypes between healthy human individuals. About the research overall: Each donor had three CD4 naive, three CD4 memory, two CD8 naive and one CD8 memory plate. The study's findings and limits: Owing to a small donor count, the genetic and exposure-history diversity represented was limited.

Data came from immunoSEQ multiplex PCR; TCRdb stores just in-frame clones and leaves some out. Of 1,500,000 or so clones listed, just under 99% are singletons. On this clone: The antigen is undetermined.

V lost 6 bases to trimming and J lost 0 bases, with 6 bases between them. Looked up from germline, CDR1 is MGHDK and CDR2 is SYGVNS. This CDR3 has 13 amino acids. The sequencing input was naive CD4+ T cells sorted from blood. Stated subset: CD45RA+ positively selected. The rearrangement uses TRBV25-1 and TRBJ1-5; D is ambiguous. This clonotype originated in a man aged 30 to 39 in good health. CDR3 amino acids: CASSRNSNQPQHF. CDR3 bases: TGTGCCAGCAGCAGAAATAGCAATCAGCCCCAGCATTTT. The entire variable domain, with the rest obtained from reference TRBV25-1 and TRBJ1-5, is as follows: EADIYQTPRYLVIGTGKKITLECSQTMGHDKMYWYQQDPGMELHLIHYSYGVNSTEKGDLSSESTVSRIRTEHFPLTLESARPSHTSQYLCASSRNSNQPQHFGDGTRLSIL.